The 21 T cell receptor beta chains in this list originate from one sample, sequenced in a study of blood T cell repertoires in COVID-19. Sequencing used immunoSEQ multiplex PCR; TCRdb keeps in-frame clones, though not all of them. The repertoire includes around 200,000 clones, around three quarters of them detected once, and 5.5% to 7% sits in the top ten. The sample was peripheral blood. The receptors were sampled from a woman in her seventies with acute or convalescent COVID-19.

This clone was observed a single time. V is TRBV28 and J is TRBJ1-1; D unresolved. The V gene lost 3 bases and the J gene lost 1 base, with 12 bases spanning the gap. This CDR3 spans 15 amino acids. CDR1 is MDHEN, CDR2 SYDVKM, per germline. The CDR3 spells CASSLLSGSNTEAFF. DNA of the CDR3: TGTGCCAGCAGTTTGCTGTCGGGGTCGAACACTGAAGCTTTCTTT.

The count of this clone is one. This chain connects TRBV10-3 to TRBJ1-1; D is ambiguous. CDR3 length equals 13 residues. Germline lookup yields CDR1 ENHRY and CDR2 SYGVKD. Trimming removed 4 bases from V and 0 bases from J, with 6 bases in between. CDR3 bases: TGTGCCATCAGTGTTATCCTGAACACTGAAGCTTTCTTT. It translates to CAISVILNTEAFF.

The table lists this clone with a count of one. The chain employs TRBV12-3 or TRBV12-4 and TRBJ1-5; unclear D gene. This CDR3 is 13 amino acids long. Trimming took off 1 base at V and 5 bases at J, with 6 bases between the two ends. CDR3 sequence: CASSLDKYQPQHF. The CDR3 region has the DNA TGTGCCAGCAGTTTAGACAAGTATCAGCCCCAGCATTTT.

The chain joins TRBV5-1 to TRBJ2-7; weak D call: TRBD2 (7 bases). Germline V CDR1 and CDR2: SGHRS, YFSETQ. The CDR3 is made up of 15 amino acids. Between the trimmed V and J ends, which lost 0 bases and 3 bases, there was a span of 13 bases. CDR3: CASSLAGGLNYEQYF. In nucleotides, the CDR3 is TGCGCCAGCAGCTTGGCCGGGGGGCTCAACTACGAGCAGTACTTC.

The chain recombines TRBV18 with TRBJ2-7; perhaps TRBD1 as D (6 bases). V lost 2 bases and J lost 0, with 14 bases in between. The length of the CDR3 is 16 residues. From germline, CDR1 is KGHSH and CDR2 LQKENI. CDR3 region: CASSPLTGQSSYEQYF. The CDR3 DNA reads TGTGCCAGCTCACCATTGACGGGACAAAGCTCCTACGAGCAGTACTTC.

Only a few counts were recorded for this clone. The V call is TRBV2, the J call TRBJ1-1; 9 positions agree with TRBD1. The V gene end was trimmed by 7 bases and the J gene end by 3 bases; junction bases not matched to a gene: 3. The CDR3 is 13 residues long. Germline V CDR1 and CDR2: SNHLY, FYNNEI. CDR3 sequence reads: CASTGTGYTEAFF. DNA of the CDR3: TGTGCCAGCACCGGGACAGGGTACACTGAAGCTTTCTTT.

This clone has a handful of counts. The V call is TRBV18, the J call TRBJ2-1; TRBD2 matches 10 bases. Germline trimming cut 2 bases from V and 9 bases from J; bases unmatched to any gene: 4. The length of the CDR3 is 14 residues. Germline V lookup: CDR1 KGHSH, CDR2 LQKENI. The CDR3 sequence: CASSPETSGIEQFF. In nucleotides, the CDR3 is TGTGCCAGCTCACCAGAAACTAGCGGGATTGAGCAGTTCTTC.

V usage is TRBV3-1 (or the pseudogene TRBV3-2) and J usage is TRBJ2-5; 13 bases fit TRBD2. This CDR3 spans 18 amino acids. Germline V gene data show CDR1 as LGHDT and CDR2 as YNNKEL (reference sequence). The junction had 13 bases not matched to a gene; V was cut back by 4 bases and J by 5 bases. CDR3 DNA: TGTGCCAGCAGCCGATCCGCACTAGCGGGAGGGGTGGCGGAGACCCAGTACTTC. Amino acid sequence: CASSRSALAGGVAETQYF.

The sample holds one count of this clone. One end of the junction does not line up with germline, which may come from a read error. Other DNA sequences of this sample code for an identical CDR3. This chain connects TRBV19 to TRBJ1-1; possible D gene TRBD1, 5 bases. The length of the CDR3 is 13 residues. Germline CDR1 and CDR2: LNHDA and SQIVND (reference sequence). This CDR3 is CASSIEPGTEAFF. The CDR3 region has the DNA TGTGCCAGTAGTATAGAACCGGGGACTGAAGCCTTCTTT.

The rearrangement uses TRBV6-1 and TRBJ2-7; 10 bases map to TRBD2. Germline CDR1 MNHNS, CDR2 SASEGT. The CDR3 runs 17 residues. With 3 bases clipped from V and 2 bases from J, the junction kept 10 bases outside the gene matches. The CDR3, as DNA: TGTGCCAGCAGTGATAACTACCTAGCGGGAGCCCCCTACGAGCAGTACTTC. As protein: CASSDNYLAGAPYEQYF.

The chain is built from TRBV28 and TRBJ2-7; D ambiguous. The CDR3 extends over 12 amino acids. Germline CDR1 and CDR2: MDHEN and SYDVKM. The V and J ends lost 3 bases and 6 bases respectively, with 9 bases between them. CDR3 amino acids: CASSFGVGEQYF. The DNA for the CDR3 is TGTGCCAGCAGTTTCGGAGTTGGCGAGCAGTACTTC. The full variable domain, with the rest looked up from reference TRBV28 and TRBJ2-7, is DVKVTQSSRYLVKRTGEKVFLECVQDMDHENMFWYRQDPGLGLRLIYFSYDVKMKEKGDIPEGYSVSREKKERFSLILESASTNQTSMYLCASSFGVGEQYFGPGTRLTVT.

This sequence joins TRBV5-1 and TRBJ2-3; TRBD1 is a possible D gene (7 bases). V was trimmed by 5 bases and J by 5 bases, leaving 21 bases between them. There are 16 residues in the CDR3. The germline V gene encodes CDR1 SGHRS and CDR2 YFSETQ. CDR3 in amino acids: CASSPGEGASIDTQYF. The DNA of the CDR3 is TGCGCCAGCAGTCCGGGAGAGGGGGCATCCATAGATACGCAGTATTTT.

This clone appeared a single time. The genes are TRBV11-3 and TRBJ1-1; 7 bases are shared with TRBD1. V lost 3 bases to trimming and J lost 5 bases; unmatched junction nucleotides: 12. The CDR3 has 16 residues. Germline V CDR1 and CDR2: SGHNT, YENEEA. This CDR3 is CASSLTGYGLGTEAFF. In DNA, the CDR3 is TGTGCCAGCAGCTTGACAGGGTATGGATTGGGGACTGAAGCTTTCTTT.

The chain links TRBV10-3 to TRBJ1-1; TRBD1 matches 9 bases. This CDR3 has 13 amino acids. Germline-derived CDR1 and CDR2 are ENHRY and SYGVKD. V was pared by 8 bases and J by 3 bases, with 4 bases of the junction left unmatched. The DNA for the CDR3 is TGTGCCATCCGGGACAGGGTGGACACTGAAGCTTTCTTT. Amino acids: CAIRDRVDTEAFF.

The chain has TRBV30 and TRBJ1-1, with D perhaps TRBD1 (6 bases). Trimming removed 7 bases from V and 10 bases from J, with 13 bases in between. The germline V gene encodes CDR1 GTSNPN and CDR2 SVGIG (reference sequence). The CDR3 length is 10 residues. The chain's CDR3 is CASQGGGAFF. CDR3 sequence (DNA): TGTGCCTCACAGGGAGGGGGAGCTTTCTTT.

DNA for the CDR3: TGCGCCAGCAGCTTGGAATTCCAGGGGAGTACTGAAGCTTTCTTT. Protein product: CASSLEFQGSTEAFF. The chain links TRBV5-1 to TRBJ1-1, with D possibly TRBD1 on 6 matching bases. Trimming pared 0 bases from V and 5 bases from J, leaving 14 bases between. The CDR3 loop spans 15 amino acids. CDR1 is SGHRS, CDR2 YFSETQ, per germline.

This clone was counted once. The chain uses TRBV19 and TRBJ1-4; D unclear. The germline V and J ends were trimmed by 3 bases and 3 bases, with 14 bases remaining between them. CDR3 length: 16 residues. Germline CDR1 is LNHDA and CDR2 is SQIVND (reference sequence). CDR3 in DNA: TGTGCCAGTAGTATGAACATCAATGCTGCTAATGAAAAACTGTTTTTT. Protein sequence: CASSMNINAANEKLFF.

About this clone: One junction end disagrees with the germline gene, perhaps due to a read error. The sample holds other DNA sequences that translate to the same CDR3. The chain carries TRBV2 and TRBJ1-1; 7 nucleotides align to TRBD1. From germline, CDR1 is SNHLY and CDR2 FYNNEI. This CDR3 is built from 13 residues. CDR3 DNA sequence: TGTGCAAGCACCCCAGGGGGACCCACTGAAGCTTTCTTT. This translates into CASTPGGPTEAFF.

This clone was detected only a few times. The genes are TRBV27 and TRBJ1-1; no firm D call. V was pared by 0 bases and J by 1 base, with 6 bases between. Germline V lookup: CDR1 MNHEY, CDR2 SMNVEV (reference sequence). The CDR3 is 14 residues long. The CDR3 sequence is CASSLSRWNTEAFF. The CDR3 nucleotides are TGTGCCAGCAGTTTATCCAGGTGGAACACTGAAGCTTTCTTT.

The V call is TRBV27, the J call TRBJ1-1, with D hard to call. Germline V lookup: CDR1 MNHEY, CDR2 SMNVEV (reference sequence). V was shortened by 2 bases and J by 2 bases, with 12 bases between the two germline ends. The CDR3 is made up of 15 amino acids. The CDR3 sequence is CASSLRSTGNTEAFF. The DNA for the CDR3 is TGTGCCAGCAGTTTACGAAGCACGGGAAACACTGAAGCTTTCTTT.

V and J are TRBV30 and TRBJ2-3, with D perhaps TRBD2 (6 bases). The CDR3 spans 15 residues. V dropped 1 base and J dropped 2 bases, with 13 bases sitting between them. CDR1 and CDR2 from the germline V gene are GTSNPN and SVGIG (reference sequence). The DNA for the CDR3 is TGTGCCTGGAGTGATTCCGGGAGTATCACAGATACGCAGTATTTT. Its translation: CAWSDSGSITDTQYF.